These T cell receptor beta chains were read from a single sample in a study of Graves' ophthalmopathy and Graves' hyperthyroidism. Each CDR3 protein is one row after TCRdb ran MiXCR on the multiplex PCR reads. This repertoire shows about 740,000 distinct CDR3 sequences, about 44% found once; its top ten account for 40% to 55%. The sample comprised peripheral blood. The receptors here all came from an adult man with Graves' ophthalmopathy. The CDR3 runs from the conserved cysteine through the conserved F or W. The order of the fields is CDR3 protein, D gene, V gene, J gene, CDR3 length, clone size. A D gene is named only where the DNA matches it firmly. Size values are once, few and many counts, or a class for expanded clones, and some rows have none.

CDR3: CASSLALGQYF
D: .
V: TRBV7-9
J: TRBJ2-7
length: 11
size: .

CDR3: CASSIGFSQPQHF
D: .
V: TRBV19
J: TRBJ1-5
length: 13
size: many

CDR3: CASSFGDLRGWANVLTF
D: .
V: TRBV7-2
J: TRBJ2-6
length: 17
size: .

CDR3: CASTQLSGGYGYTF
D: TRBD1
V: TRBV25-1
J: TRBJ1-2
length: 14
size: few

CDR3: CASSPRLAGGVETQYF
D: TRBD2
V: TRBV4-2
J: TRBJ2-5
length: 16
size: few

CDR3: CATGQGGSLGSPLHF
D: TRBD1
V: TRBV10-3
J: TRBJ1-6
length: 15
size: many

CDR3: CSAFGQGSGYTF
D: TRBD1
V: TRBV20-1
J: TRBJ1-2
length: 12
size: many

CDR3: CASSRKAGLGYGYTF
D: .
V: TRBV7-2
J: TRBJ1-2
length: 15
size: many

CDR3: CASSQVQGGGTAFF
D: TRBD1
V: TRBV5-6
J: TRBJ1-1
length: 14
size: .

CDR3: CASSQTRQGEWETQYF
D: TRBD1
V: TRBV13
J: TRBJ2-5
length: 16
size: .

CDR3: CASSFTSGSPGELFF
D: TRBD2
V: TRBV25-1
J: TRBJ2-2
length: 15
size: once

CDR3: CSARDFTSVGETQYF
D: TRBD2
V: TRBV20-1
J: TRBJ2-5
length: 15
size: .

CDR3: CASSFSGENYEQYF
D: .
V: TRBV6-2/TRBV6-3
J: TRBJ2-7
length: 14
size: .

CDR3: CASSLDGPFTYGYTF
D: .
V: TRBV7-2
J: TRBJ1-2
length: 15
size: many

CDR3: CSAGQRAIEAFF
D: .
V: TRBV20-1
J: TRBJ1-1
length: 12
size: .

CDR3: CATSESRQETQYF
D: .
V: TRBV24-1
J: TRBJ2-5
length: 13
size: many

CDR3: CASGPSGANVLTF
D: .
V: TRBV10-2
J: TRBJ2-6
length: 13
size: many

CDR3: CASSLGVNPGNTIYF
D: .
V: TRBV12-3/TRBV12-4
J: TRBJ1-3
length: 15
size: .

CDR3: CSVGGEGMNTGELFF
D: TRBD2
V: TRBV29-1
J: TRBJ2-2
length: 15
size: .

CDR3: CATSDPGEANVLTF
D: .
V: TRBV24-1
J: TRBJ2-6
length: 14
size: many

CDR3: CASSASDGAGYEQYF
D: .
V: TRBV24-1
J: TRBJ2-7
length: 15
size: .

CDR3: CASSQDPAQIPQHF
D: .
V: TRBV10-2
J: TRBJ1-5
length: 14
size: once

CDR3: CASSLVGIQEAQYF
D: .
V: TRBV7-9
J: TRBJ2-5
length: 14
size: .

CDR3: CASSRSRFGTEAFF
D: .
V: TRBV9
J: TRBJ1-1
length: 14
size: .

CDR3: CASSVVTGYGYTF
D: .
V: TRBV7-2
J: TRBJ1-2
length: 13
size: .

CDR3: CAIRTTSGPYEQYF
D: TRBD2
V: TRBV10-3
J: TRBJ2-7
length: 14
size: once

CDR3: CASSRTGFAGNTIYF
D: .
V: TRBV7-9
J: TRBJ1-3
length: 15
size: .

CDR3: CASSYLRIKGDNEAYEQYF
D: .
V: TRBV6-6
J: TRBJ2-7
length: 19
size: .

CDR3: CASSFVGPRGYTF
D: .
V: TRBV25-1
J: TRBJ1-2
length: 13
size: .

CDR3: CASSPVELTEAFF
D: .
V: TRBV7-9
J: TRBJ1-1
length: 13
size: many

CDR3: CASSLGQGPSTEQYF
D: .
V: TRBV12-3/TRBV12-4
J: TRBJ2-7
length: 15
size: .

CDR3: CASSPSFRAGNTIYF
D: .
V: TRBV7-2
J: TRBJ1-3
length: 15
size: .

CDR3: CAISTDRAQEQYF
D: TRBD1
V: TRBV10-3
J: TRBJ2-7
length: 13
size: .

CDR3: CSARHPRDYGYTF
D: .
V: TRBV20-1
J: TRBJ1-2
length: 13
size: .

CDR3: CASSRPSGTQYF
D: .
V: TRBV12-3/TRBV12-4
J: TRBJ2-5
length: 12
size: .

CDR3: CASVARNEKLFF
D: .
V: TRBV10-3
J: TRBJ1-4
length: 12
size: once

CDR3: CASSPRDTNSPLHF
D: .
V: TRBV19
J: TRBJ1-6
length: 14
size: many

CDR3: CASSLVDRGEAGYTF
D: TRBD1
V: TRBV7-9
J: TRBJ1-2
length: 15
size: few

CDR3: CASSLEAEETQYF
D: .
V: TRBV7-9
J: TRBJ2-5
length: 13
size: many

CDR3: CASSWGHPDANYGYTF
D: .
V: TRBV7-8
J: TRBJ1-2
length: 16
size: many

CDR3: CASSSRKAGRGDTQYF
D: .
V: TRBV19
J: TRBJ2-3
length: 16
size: .

CDR3: CASSLEGQAGNEKLFF
D: TRBD1
V: TRBV7-2
J: TRBJ1-4
length: 16
size: few

CDR3: CASSYPGQNHYGYTF
D: TRBD1
V: TRBV7-9
J: TRBJ1-2
length: 15
size: few

CDR3: CASSFRDQARGYTF
D: .
V: TRBV7-2
J: TRBJ1-2
length: 14
size: many

CDR3: CASGGGSYGYTF
D: .
V: TRBV10-2
J: TRBJ1-2
length: 12
size: many